These 16 T cell receptor beta chains came from one sample sequenced in a study of blood T cell repertoires in COVID-19. Using immunoSEQ multiplex PCR, the repertoire was profiled, and TCRdb retains in-frame clones only, with some absent. The sample records 150,000 to 250,000 clones, roughly 79% being singletons. The source material was peripheral blood. Source of these receptors: a human donor with acute or convalescent COVID-19. The donor label of this sample is uncertain.

This chain links TRBV6-5 with TRBJ1-2, with TRBD1 as a possible D gene (5 bases). V lost 6 bases to trimming and J lost 2 bases, with 10 bases between them. This CDR3 spans 13 amino acids. Germline V gene data show CDR1 as MNHEY and CDR2 as SVGAGI. DNA for the CDR3: TGTGCCAGCAGGTTCGACAGCAACTATGGCTACACCTTC. Its protein is CASRFDSNYGYTF.

The table lists this clone with a few counts. The rearrangement joins TRBV6-5 to TRBJ1-4, with 7 nucleotides matching TRBD1. From germline, CDR1 is MNHEY and CDR2 SVGAGI. V lost 6 bases, J lost 8 bases, and 9 bases stayed unmatched. The CDR3 consists of 14 residues. CDR3 in amino acids: CASRIGQEGEKLFF. CDR3 coding DNA: TGTGCCAGCAGAATTGGACAGGAAGGCGAAAAACTGTTTTTT.

Remarks on this clone: The same CDR3 can be traced to other DNA sequences in this sample. The chain employs TRBV10-3 and TRBJ1-2, with D unresolved. Between the trimmed V and J ends, which lost 0 bases and 0 bases, there was a span of 8 bases. Germline V lookup: CDR1 ENHRY, CDR2 SYGVKD. This CDR3 region has 15 residues. Here the CDR3 DNA reads TGTGCCATCAGTGAGTCGGGCAGAGCTAACTATGGCTACACCTTC. This encodes CAISESGRANYGYTF.

CDR3 amino acids: CASSQSRQGDLGNTIYF. The CDR3 DNA sequence: TGCGCCAGCAGTCAATCCCGCCAGGGGGACTTAGGAAACACCATATATTTT. The chain employs TRBV23-1 and TRBJ1-3, with 7 bases lining up with TRBD1. TRBV23-1 qualifies as an ORF whose function is uncertain. Germline trimming cut 0 bases from V and 4 bases from J; bases unmatched to any gene: 9. The CDR3 runs 17 residues.

The rearrangement uses TRBV5-4 and TRBJ2-1, with 11 bases fitting TRBD2. CDR1 is SGHNT and CDR2 is YYREEE in the germline V gene (reference sequence). The CDR3 runs to 20 residues. Losses at the gene ends were 7 bases for V and 5 bases for J; bases not matched to a gene: 23. CDR3 nucleotide sequence: TGTGCCAGCGGCCAGGGAGTTTGGACTAGCGGGCGTGCCGATCACAATGAGCAGTTCTTC. Protein product: CASGQGVWTSGRADHNEQFF.

This rearrangement joins TRBV5-1 to TRBJ1-4, with 9 bases lining up with TRBD1. With V trimmed by 0 bases and J by 7 bases, 7 bases remained unmatched. This CDR3 contains 16 residues. Germline CDR1 and CDR2: SGHRS and YFSETQ. CDR3: CASSLVGQGGSEKLFF. CDR3 sequence (DNA): TGCGCCAGCAGCTTGGTGGGACAGGGAGGGAGTGAAAAACTGTTTTTT.

This clone was recorded once. The rearrangement links TRBV6-5 to TRBJ1-2; 8 bases map to TRBD1. The CDR3 loop spans 15 amino acids. V lost 4 bases, J lost 5 bases, and 9 bases stayed unmatched. CDR1 is MNHEY, CDR2 SVGAGI, per germline. CDR3 sequence (DNA): TGTGCCAGCAGTTCCACAGGGACAGGCTCTTATGGCTACACCTTC. It codes for CASSSTGTGSYGYTF.

The chain's CDR3 is CASSYSTGEQFF. The CDR3, as DNA: TGTGCCAGCAGTTACTCGACGGGTGAGCAGTTCTTC. The chain carries TRBV6-5 and TRBJ2-1; D ambiguous. The CDR3 consists of 12 residues. Trimming took off 0 bases at V and 9 bases at J, with 6 bases between the two ends. Germline V gene sequence: CDR1 MNHEY, CDR2 SVGAGI.

This clone was seen a single time. CDR3 sequence: CASSVDIYNSPLHF. The CDR3 bases are TGTGCCAGCAGTGTAGACATCTATAATTCACCCCTCCACTTT. The V call is TRBV2, the J call TRBJ1-6, with no clear D. Germline V gene lookup returns CDR1 SNHLY and CDR2 FYNNEI. This CDR3 has 14 residues. Trimming left V 4 bases short and J 3 bases short, with 7 bases between.

Concerning this clone: Other DNA sequences in this specimen translate into the identical CDR3. J is TRBJ1-5 and V is TRBV18; the D is unclear. This CDR3 comprises 13 residues. The germline V gene has CDR1 KGHSH and CDR2 LQKENI. V lost 4 bases and J 0 bases, leaving 4 bases between the germline ends. The CDR3 DNA reads as TGTGCCAGCTCACTGTATAGCAATCAGCCCCAGCATTTT. This sequence encodes CASSLYSNQPQHF.

The chain joins TRBV19 to TRBJ1-5; 10 bases agree with TRBD1. The CDR3 length is 18 residues. Per the germline V gene, CDR1 is LNHDA and CDR2 is SQIVND (reference sequence). The V segment lost 6 bases and the J segment 1 base; nucleotides outside the gene matches: 12. DNA of the CDR3: TGTGCCAGTAGACCAATAGGGGGGACAGGGGAAAGCAATCAGCCCCAGCATTTT. This encodes CASRPIGGTGESNQPQHF.

On this clone itself: This CDR3 is also generated by other DNA sequences in the sample. The chain has TRBV19 and TRBJ2-7; possibly TRBD1 for D (5 bases). The CDR3 loop spans 14 amino acids. V was clipped by 3 bases and J by 0 bases, with 9 bases between them. Per germline, CDR1 LNHDA and CDR2 SQIVND (reference sequence). Here the CDR3 DNA reads TGTGCCAGTAGTATGGGGCAGGTCTCCTACGAGCAGTACTTC. This translates into CASSMGQVSYEQYF.

The V call is TRBV7-2, the J call TRBJ2-1; maybe TRBD2 (7 bases). The CDR3 loop spans 18 amino acids. Germline V CDR1 and CDR2: SGHTA, FQGNSA. Trimming pared 5 bases from V and 0 bases from J, leaving 20 bases between. As DNA, the CDR3 is TGTGCCAGCAGCCTTGGGGGGGCCCCCGGGAGCTCCTACAATGAGCAGTTCTTC. Its protein is CASSLGGAPGSSYNEQFF.

The V call is TRBV28, the J call TRBJ1-3; D uncertain. From germline, CDR1 is MDHEN and CDR2 SYDVKM. The CDR3 has 14 amino acids. The V and J ends lost 4 bases and 6 bases respectively, with 13 bases between them. CDR3 protein: CASSSTPEVNTIYF. CDR3 sequence (DNA): TGTGCCAGCAGTTCGACTCCGGAGGTAAACACCATATATTTT. Variable domain in full (rest from reference TRBV28 and TRBJ1-3): DVKVTQSSRYLVKRTGEKVFLECVQDMDHENMFWYRQDPGLGLRLIYFSYDVKMKEKGDIPEGYSVSREKKERFSLILESASTNQTSMYLCASSSTPEVNTIYFGEGSWLTVV.

The V gene is TRBV11-2, the J gene TRBJ2-5; no reliable D call. CDR1 and CDR2 (germline): SGHAT, FQNNGV. V lost 0 bases, J lost 5 bases, and 16 bases lay in between. The CDR3 loop spans 16 amino acids. The chain's CDR3 is CASSLEGAAAGETQYF. DNA of the CDR3: TGTGCCAGCAGCTTAGAGGGTGCGGCGGCCGGCGAGACCCAGTACTTC.

The chain joins TRBV7-9 to TRBJ2-3; 7 nucleotides line up with TRBD1. CDR3 size: 16 residues. V gave up 5 bases and J gave up 2 bases; unmatched junction bases: 10. Germline V gene lookup returns CDR1 SEHNR and CDR2 FQNEAQ (reference sequence). The CDR3 sequence: CASSEGTVQATDTQYF. The DNA of the CDR3 is TGTGCCAGCAGCGAAGGGACAGTTCAAGCCACAGATACGCAGTATTTT. Complete variable domain (other parts from reference TRBV7-9 and TRBJ2-3): DTGVSQNPRHKITKRGQNVTFRCDPISEHNRLYWYRQTLGQGPEFLTYFQNEAQLEKSRLLSDRFSAERPKGSFSTLEIQRTEQGDSAMYLCASSEGTVQATDTQYFGPGTRLTVL.